This TCR beta chain was sequenced in a study of blood T cell repertoires in COVID-19. Study overall: The origin of the acute and convalescent COVID-19 samples was the United States, Italy and Spain. In each case, the material was cDNA or gDNA derived from T cells, B-cell-depleted T cells, or PBMCs.

Original handling: Estimation of nucleated cell counts relied on the amplification of reference gene primers. Clones were read by immunoSEQ multiplex PCR, and TCRdb kept only the in-frame ones, dropping some. D and trimming were read from the DNA, whereas the V and J calls and clone size are those reported in that table. The table lists around 270,000 clones, 85% to 90% of them singletons. The material sequenced was peripheral blood. The receptor was derived from a man aged 25 to 45 with acute or convalescent COVID-19.

As DNA, the CDR3 is TGTGCCAGCAGCTTCGGAACCCGGGAATATGGCTACACCTTC. Protein sequence: CASSFGTREYGYTF. The chain uses TRBV13 and TRBJ1-2; the D is unclear. Trimming cost V 3 bases and J 5 bases, with 13 bases left between them. Germline V gene sequence: CDR1 PRHDT, CDR2 FYEKMQ (reference sequence). There are 14 residues in the CDR3.